This T cell receptor (beta chain) came from a study of T-cell memory formation after mild COVID-19. Overall study results and limits: Pre-infection memory harbored some responding clones, suggesting cross-reactive memory joined.

It was 5'RACE with constant-segment primers that produced the TCR alpha and TCR beta cDNA libraries, which carried sample barcodes and UMIs. TCRdb reprocessed the 5' RACE reads via MiXCR and lists one record per CDR3 protein. The sample shows 450,000 to 650,000 distinct CDR3 sequences, around 21% of them seen only once. Of note for this clonotype: The antigen remains unidentified.

The CDR3 has 16 amino acids. Trimming removed 0 bases from V and 6 bases from J; junction bases left unmatched: 7. The germline CDR1 and CDR2 sequences are ENHRY and SYGVKD. The chain carries TRBV10-3 and TRBJ1-2; 10 bases line up with TRBD1. The source material was PBMCs or a T cell subset sorted from them (not recorded which). The source is an adult woman who had mild COVID-19 (a few samples of this study predate the infection). Cell type and time point are not known. CDR3 protein: CAISESRGGQGNGYTF. CDR3 DNA sequence: TGTGCCATCAGTGAGTCGAGAGGGGGACAGGGGAATGGCTACACCTTC.